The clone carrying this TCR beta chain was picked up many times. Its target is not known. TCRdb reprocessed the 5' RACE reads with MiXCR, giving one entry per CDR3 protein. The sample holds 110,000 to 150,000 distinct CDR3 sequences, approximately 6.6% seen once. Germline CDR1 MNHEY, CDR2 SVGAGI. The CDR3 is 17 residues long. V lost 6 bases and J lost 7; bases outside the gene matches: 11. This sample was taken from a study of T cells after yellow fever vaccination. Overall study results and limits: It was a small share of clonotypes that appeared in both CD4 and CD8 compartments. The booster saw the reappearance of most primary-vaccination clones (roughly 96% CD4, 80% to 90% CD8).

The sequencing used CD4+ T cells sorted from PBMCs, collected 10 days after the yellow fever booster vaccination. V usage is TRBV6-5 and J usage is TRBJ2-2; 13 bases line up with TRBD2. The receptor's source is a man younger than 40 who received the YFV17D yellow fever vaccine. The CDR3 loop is CASRTLLAGGRGGELFF. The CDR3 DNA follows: TGTGCCAGCAGGACCCTACTAGCGGGAGGGAGAGGCGGGGAGCTGTTTTTT.